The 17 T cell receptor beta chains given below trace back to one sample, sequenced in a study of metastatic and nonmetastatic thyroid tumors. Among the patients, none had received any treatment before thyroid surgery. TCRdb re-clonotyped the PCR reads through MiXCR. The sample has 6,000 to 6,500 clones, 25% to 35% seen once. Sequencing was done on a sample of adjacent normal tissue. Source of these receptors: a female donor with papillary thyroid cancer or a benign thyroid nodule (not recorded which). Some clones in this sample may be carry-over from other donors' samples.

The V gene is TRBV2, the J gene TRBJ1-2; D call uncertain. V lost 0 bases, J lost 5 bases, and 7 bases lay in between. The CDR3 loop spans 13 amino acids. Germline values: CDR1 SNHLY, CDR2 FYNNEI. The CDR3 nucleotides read TGTGCCAGCAGTGAAGCGGGAGATTATGGCTACACCTTC. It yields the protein CASSEAGDYGYTF.

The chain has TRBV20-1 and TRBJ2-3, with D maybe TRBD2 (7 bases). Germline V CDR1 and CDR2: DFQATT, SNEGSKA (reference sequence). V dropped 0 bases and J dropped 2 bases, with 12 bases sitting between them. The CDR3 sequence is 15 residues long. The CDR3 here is CSAREGGGPTDTQYF. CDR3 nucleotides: TGCAGTGCTAGAGAAGGGGGAGGGCCCACAGATACGCAGTATTTT.

CDR3 protein: CASSSSGTARTEAFF. The CDR3, as DNA: TGTGCCAGCAGCTCCTCCGGGACAGCGCGCACTGAAGCTTTCTTT. The chain links TRBV7-3 to TRBJ1-1, with 7 nucleotides matching TRBD1. Germline assignment: CDR1 SGHTA and CDR2 FQGTGA. With 4 bases clipped from V and 4 bases from J, the junction kept 9 bases outside the gene matches. CDR3 size: 15 residues.

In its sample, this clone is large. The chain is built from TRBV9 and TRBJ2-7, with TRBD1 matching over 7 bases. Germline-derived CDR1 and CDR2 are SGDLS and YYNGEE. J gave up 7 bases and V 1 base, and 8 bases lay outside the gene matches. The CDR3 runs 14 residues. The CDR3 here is CASSVNDRDGEQYF. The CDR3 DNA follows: TGTGCCAGCAGCGTAAATGACAGGGATGGGGAGCAGTACTTC.

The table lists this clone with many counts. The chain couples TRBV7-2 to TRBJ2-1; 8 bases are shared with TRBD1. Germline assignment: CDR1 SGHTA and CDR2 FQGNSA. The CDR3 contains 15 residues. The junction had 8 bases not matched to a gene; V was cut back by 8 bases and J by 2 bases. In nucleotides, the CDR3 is TGTGCCAGCCTACTCGGGACAGGAGCCTACAATGAGCAGTTCTTC. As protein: CASLLGTGAYNEQFF.

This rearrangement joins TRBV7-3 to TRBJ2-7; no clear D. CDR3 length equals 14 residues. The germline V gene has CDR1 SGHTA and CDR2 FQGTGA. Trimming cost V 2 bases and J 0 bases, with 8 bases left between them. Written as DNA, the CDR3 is TGTGCCAGCAGCTTATATACGGGCTCCTACGAGCAGTACTTC. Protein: CASSLYTGSYEQYF. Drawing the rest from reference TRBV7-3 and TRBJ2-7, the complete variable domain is GAGVSQTPSNKVTEKGKYVELRCDPISGHTALYWYRQSLGQGPEFLIYFQGTGAADDSGLPNDRFFAVRPEGSVSTLKIQRTERGDSAVYLCASSLYTGSYEQYFGPGTRLTVT.

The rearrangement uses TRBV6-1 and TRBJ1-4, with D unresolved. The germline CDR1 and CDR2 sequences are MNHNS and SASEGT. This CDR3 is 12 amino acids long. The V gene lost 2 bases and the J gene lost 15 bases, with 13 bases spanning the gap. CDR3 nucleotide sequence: TGTGCCAGCAGTGAATTATTGACTCCGGTGTTTTTT. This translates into CASSELLTPVFF.

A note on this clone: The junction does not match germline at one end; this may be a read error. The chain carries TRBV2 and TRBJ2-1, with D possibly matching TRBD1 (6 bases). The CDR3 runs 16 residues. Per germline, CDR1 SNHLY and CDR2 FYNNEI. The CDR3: CASSEGVGGTYNKQFF. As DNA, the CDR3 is TGTGCCAGCAGCGAGGGGGTTGGGGGAACCTACAATAAGCAGTTCTTC. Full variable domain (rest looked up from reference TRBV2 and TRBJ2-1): EPEVTQTPSHQVTQMGQEVILRCVPISNHLYFYWYRQILGQKVEFLVSFYNNEISEKSEIFDDQFSVERPDGSNFTLKIRSTKLEDSAMYFCASSEGVGGTYNKQFFGPGTRLTVL.

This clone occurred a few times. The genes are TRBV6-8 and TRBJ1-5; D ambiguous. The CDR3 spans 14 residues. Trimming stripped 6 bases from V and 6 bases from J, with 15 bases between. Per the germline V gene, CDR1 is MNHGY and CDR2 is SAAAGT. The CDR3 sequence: CASRRAPKPQPQHF. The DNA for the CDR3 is TGTGCCAGCAGACGGGCTCCGAAGCCTCAGCCCCAGCATTTT.

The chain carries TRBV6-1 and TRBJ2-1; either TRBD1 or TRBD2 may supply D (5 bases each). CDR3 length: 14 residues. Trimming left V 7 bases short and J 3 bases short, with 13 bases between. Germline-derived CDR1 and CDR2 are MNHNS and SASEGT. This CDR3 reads CASTSGGHYNEQFF. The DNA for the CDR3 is TGTGCCAGCACAAGCGGAGGACACTACAATGAGCAGTTCTTC.

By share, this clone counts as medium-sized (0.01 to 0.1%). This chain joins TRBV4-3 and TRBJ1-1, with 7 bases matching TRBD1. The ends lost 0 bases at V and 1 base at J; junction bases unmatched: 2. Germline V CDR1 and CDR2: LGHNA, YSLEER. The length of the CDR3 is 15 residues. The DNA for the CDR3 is TGCGCCAGCAGCCAAGATTCAGGGGGGAACACTGAAGCTTTCTTT. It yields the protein CASSQDSGGNTEAFF.

In nucleotides, the CDR3 is TGCGCCAGCAGACTCGACAGTCCCTACGAGCAGTACTTC. Translation gives CASRLDSPYEQYF. The V gene is TRBV5-1, the J gene TRBJ2-7, with D maybe TRBD1 (5 bases). This CDR3 contains 13 residues. In germline, CDR1 is SGHRS, CDR2 YFSETQ. The V end lost 5 bases, the J end lost 2 bases, and 11 bases lay between the germline ends.

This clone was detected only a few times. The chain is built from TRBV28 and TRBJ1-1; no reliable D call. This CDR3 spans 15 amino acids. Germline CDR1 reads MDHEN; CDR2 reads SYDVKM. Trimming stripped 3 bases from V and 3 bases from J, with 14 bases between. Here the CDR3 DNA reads TGTGCCAGCAGTTTTCCCTCAAGGTGGGACACTGAAGCTTTCTTT. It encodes CASSFPSRWDTEAFF.

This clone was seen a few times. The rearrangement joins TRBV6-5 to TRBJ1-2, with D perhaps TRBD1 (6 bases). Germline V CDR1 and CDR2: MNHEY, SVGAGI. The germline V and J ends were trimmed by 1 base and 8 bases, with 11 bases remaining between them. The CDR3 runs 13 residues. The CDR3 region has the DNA TGTGCCAGCAGTTACTGGGGGCCGGGCGGCTACACCTTC. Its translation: CASSYWGPGGYTF.

The CDR3 protein is CASSLGALNTEAFF. CDR3 bases: TGTGCCAGCAGTTTGGGGGCTTTGAACACTGAAGCTTTCTTT. V usage is TRBV12-3 or TRBV12-4 and J usage is TRBJ1-1, with D possibly matching TRBD1 (6 bases). V was pared by 3 bases and J by 0 bases, with 8 bases between. The CDR3 extends over 14 amino acids.

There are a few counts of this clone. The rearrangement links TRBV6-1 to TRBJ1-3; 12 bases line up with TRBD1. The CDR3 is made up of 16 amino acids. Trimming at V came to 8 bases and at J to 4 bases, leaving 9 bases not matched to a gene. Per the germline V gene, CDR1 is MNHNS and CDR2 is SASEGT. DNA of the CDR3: TGTGCCAGCGCGGTCGGGACAGGGGGCGAAGGAAACACCATATATTTT. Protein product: CASAVGTGGEGNTIYF.

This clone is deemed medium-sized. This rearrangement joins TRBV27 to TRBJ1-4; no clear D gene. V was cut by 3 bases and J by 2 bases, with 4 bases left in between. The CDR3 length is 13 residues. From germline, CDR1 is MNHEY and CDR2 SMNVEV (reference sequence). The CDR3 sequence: CASSFGTNEKLFF. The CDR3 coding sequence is TGTGCCAGCAGTTTCGGTACTAATGAAAAACTGTTTTTT.